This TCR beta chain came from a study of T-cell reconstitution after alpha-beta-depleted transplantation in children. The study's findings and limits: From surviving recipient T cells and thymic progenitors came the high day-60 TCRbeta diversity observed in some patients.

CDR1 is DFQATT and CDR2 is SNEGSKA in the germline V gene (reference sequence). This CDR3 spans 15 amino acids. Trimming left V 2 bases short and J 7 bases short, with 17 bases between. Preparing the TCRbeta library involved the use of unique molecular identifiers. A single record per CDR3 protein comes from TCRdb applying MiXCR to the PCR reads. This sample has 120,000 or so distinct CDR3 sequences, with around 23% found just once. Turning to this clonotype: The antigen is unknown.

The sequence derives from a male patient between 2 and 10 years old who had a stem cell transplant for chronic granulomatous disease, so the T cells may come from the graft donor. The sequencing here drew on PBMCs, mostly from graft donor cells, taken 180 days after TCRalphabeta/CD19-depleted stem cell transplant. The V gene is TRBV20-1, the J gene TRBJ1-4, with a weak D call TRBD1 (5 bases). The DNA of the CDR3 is TGCAGTGCTAGATCTTCTTGGGGGGAAAGTGAAAAACTGTTTTTT. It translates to CSARSSWGESEKLFF.